These 15 T cell receptor beta chains share one sample of origin, sequenced in a study of blood T cell repertoires in COVID-19 (dated by TCRdb to 2018 to 2021). Library preparation was by the immunoSEQ multiplex PCR assay. The immuneACCESS repertoire file appears here via TCRdb, limited to in-frame rearrangements. These files lack a portion of the clones; in checked studies, under half of the deficit traces to unresolved V genes, and the cause of the others is not known. The sample table contains some 330,000 clones; only one count was recorded for approximately 89% of them. The top ten clones comprise under 6% of the sample. Input material: PBMCs or T cells enriched from blood (not recorded which). These receptors were taken from a man aged 25-45 years who had recovered from COVID-19.

This chain joins TRBV3-1 (or the pseudogene TRBV3-2) and TRBJ2-7; D may be TRBD2 (6 bases). Deletions cut 3 bases from V and 6 bases from J, with 6 bases between. Germline CDR1 LGHDT, CDR2 YNNKEL (reference sequence). This CDR3 contains 11 residues. The CDR3 DNA reads TGTGCCAGCAGCCAGGGGGGCGAGCAGTACTTC. Amino acids: CASSQGGEQYF.

The J gene is TRBJ2-1, the V gene TRBV5-1; 10 bases agree with TRBD2. The germline gives CDR1 SGHRS, CDR2 YFSETQ. The trim removed 7 bases at V and 3 bases at J, leaving 7 bases unmatched. CDR3 length: 15 amino acids. CDR3 amino acids: CASALAGVLYNEQFF. Written as DNA, the CDR3 is TGCGCCAGCGCCCTAGCGGGGGTACTCTACAATGAGCAGTTCTTC.

This chain's CDR3 is CASSQVTGATYEQYF. The CDR3 nucleotides are TGTGCCAGCAGCCAAGTGACAGGGGCGACCTACGAGCAGTACTTC. The V call is TRBV14, the J call TRBJ2-7; 8 bases line up with TRBD1. Trimming at V came to 1 base and at J to 2 bases, leaving 4 bases not matched to a gene. Germline CDR1 reads SGHDN; CDR2 reads FVKESK. This CDR3 has 15 residues. Full variable domain (outside the CDR3, taken from reference TRBV14 and TRBJ2-7): EAGVTQFPSHSVIEKGQTVTLRCDPISGHDNLYWYRRVMGKEIKFLLHFVKESKQDESGMPNNRFLAERTGGTYSTLKVQPAELEDSGVYFCASSQVTGATYEQYFGPGTRLTVT.

The CDR3 DNA follows: TGTGCCAGCAGCGCAATAGCGGGAAGCACAGATACGCAGTATTTT. Protein: CASSAIAGSTDTQYF. The chain recombines TRBV9 with TRBJ2-3; 8 nucleotides match TRBD2. CDR1 is SGDLS, CDR2 YYNGEE, per germline. Trimming cost V 3 bases and J 0 bases; bases outside gene matches: 3. This CDR3 region has 15 residues.

The chain couples TRBV11-1 to TRBJ1-1; 9 nucleotides line up with TRBD1. J was trimmed by 6 bases and V by 5 bases; bases with no gene match: 7. The CDR3 extends over 14 amino acids. Germline V gene sequence: CDR1 SGHAT, CDR2 FQDESV (reference sequence). CDR3 protein: CASSHMGQGSEAFF. The CDR3 region has the DNA TGTGCCAGCAGCCACATGGGACAGGGTTCTGAAGCTTTCTTT.

This clone was observed once. The V and J genes are TRBV15 and TRBJ2-3, with 8 bases that match TRBD2. The CDR3 has 17 residues. With V trimmed by 2 bases and J by 0 bases, 7 bases remained unmatched. Germline V gene lookup returns CDR1 LNHNV and CDR2 YYDKDF (reference sequence). This CDR3 is CATSRTTPGGSTDTQYF. In DNA form, the CDR3 reads TGTGCCACCAGCAGAACCACTCCGGGGGGGAGCACAGATACGCAGTATTTT.

V gene TRBV28 combines with J gene TRBJ2-7; 9 bases fit TRBD1. This CDR3 has 15 amino acids. J was trimmed by 0 bases and V by 5 bases; bases with no gene match: 5. Germline V gene sequence: CDR1 MDHEN, CDR2 SYDVKM. Written as DNA, the CDR3 is TGTGCCAGCAGTACTCCGGGACAGGGCTCCTACGAGCAGTACTTC. Protein product: CASSTPGQGSYEQYF.

V usage is TRBV18 and J usage is TRBJ2-1; the match to TRBD1 covers 11 bases. Germline loops: CDR1 KGHSH, CDR2 LQKENI. The V and J ends lost 3 bases and 4 bases, in that order; junction bases with no gene match: 5. This CDR3 comprises 16 residues. The chain's CDR3 is CASSPSGTGGYNEQFF. The CDR3 nucleotides are TGTGCCAGCTCACCCTCCGGGACAGGGGGGTACAATGAGCAGTTCTTC.

A single count supports this clone. The rearrangement uses TRBV27 and TRBJ1-1, with D uncertain. Looked up from germline, CDR1 is MNHEY and CDR2 is SMNVEV (reference sequence). The length of the CDR3 is 12 residues. V was trimmed by 1 base and J by 6 bases, leaving 6 bases between them. CDR3 sequence reads: CASSLLGSEAFF. DNA of the CDR3: TGTGCCAGCAGTTTATTGGGCTCTGAAGCTTTCTTT.

The V gene is TRBV5-1, the J gene TRBJ1-3, with D uncertain. Germline-derived CDR1 and CDR2 are SGHRS and YFSETQ. The V gene lost 0 bases and the J gene lost 0 bases, with 13 bases spanning the gap. There are 17 residues in the CDR3. The CDR3 is CASSLERAGSSGNTIYF. The CDR3 region has the DNA TGCGCCAGCAGCTTGGAGCGGGCGGGAAGCTCTGGAAACACCATATATTTT. The full variable domain, its missing parts supplied by reference TRBV5-1 and TRBJ1-3, is KAGVTQTPRYLIKTRGQQVTLSCSPISGHRSVSWYQQTPGQGLQFLFEYFSETQRNKGNFPGRFSGRQFSNSRSEMNVSTLELGDSALYLCASSLERAGSSGNTIYFGEGSWLTVV.

This chain joins TRBV3-1 (or the pseudogene TRBV3-2) and TRBJ1-2; the D is unclear. CDR1 LGHDT and CDR2 YNNKEL come from the germline V gene (reference sequence). The CDR3 loop spans 14 amino acids. V lost 0 bases to trimming and J lost 8 bases, with 13 bases between them. The CDR3 DNA reads as TGTGCCAGCAGCCAAGATGGGTCGCGGGTGGGCTACACCTTC. It encodes CASSQDGSRVGYTF.

The genes are TRBV6-1 and TRBJ2-2, with D perhaps TRBD2 (6 bases). The ends were cut back, 2 bases at V and 5 bases at J, with 12 bases in the middle. This CDR3 spans 15 amino acids. The V gene's germline CDR1 is MNHNS and CDR2 SASEGT. Written as DNA, the CDR3 is TGTGCCAGCAGTGAAATGGGGGGTGGTACCGGGGAGCTGTTTTTT. Translation gives CASSEMGGGTGELFF.

The chain employs TRBV28 and TRBJ1-4; TRBD1 agrees at 7 bases. V shed 3 bases and J 3 bases; nucleotides not matched to a gene: 1. Germline CDR1 reads MDHEN; CDR2 reads SYDVKM. CDR3 length equals 14 residues. CDR3 loop: CASSFGQANEKLFF. The CDR3, as DNA: TGTGCCAGCAGTTTTGGACAGGCTAATGAAAAACTGTTTTTT.

Points on this clone: This specimen includes other DNA sequences encoding the same CDR3. V and J are TRBV6-5 and TRBJ2-3; 14 nucleotides line up with TRBD2. Germline V gene data show CDR1 as MNHEY and CDR2 as SVGAGI. The CDR3 is made up of 15 amino acids. The V and J ends lost 5 bases and 4 bases, in that order; junction bases with no gene match: 2. The DNA for the CDR3 is TGTGCCAGCAGTCCGACTAGCGGGGGGGCAGATACGCAGTATTTT. Residues: CASSPTSGGADTQYF.

This chain connects TRBV3-1 (or the pseudogene TRBV3-2) to TRBJ1-6, with 7 bases fitting TRBD1. V trimming: 4 bases; J trimming: 8 bases; junction bases outside the gene matches: 11. Per germline, CDR1 LGHDT and CDR2 YNNKEL (reference sequence). The CDR3 is 16 residues long. The CDR3 nucleotides read TGTGCCAGCAGCCCCTTGGACAGGAAAGGTTATTCACCCCTCCACTTT. Its translation: CASSPLDRKGYSPLHF.